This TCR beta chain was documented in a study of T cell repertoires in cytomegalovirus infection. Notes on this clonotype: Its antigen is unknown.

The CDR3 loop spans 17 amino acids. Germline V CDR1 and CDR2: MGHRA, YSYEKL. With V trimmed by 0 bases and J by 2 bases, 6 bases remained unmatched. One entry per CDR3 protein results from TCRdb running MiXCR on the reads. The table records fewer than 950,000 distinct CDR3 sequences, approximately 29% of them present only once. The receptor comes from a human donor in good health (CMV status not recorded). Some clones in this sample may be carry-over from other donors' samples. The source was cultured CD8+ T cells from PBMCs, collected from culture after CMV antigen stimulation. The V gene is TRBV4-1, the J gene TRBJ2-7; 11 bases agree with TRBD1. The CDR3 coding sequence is TGCGCCAGCAGCCAAGATGATGCGGGACAGGGGGCCTACGAGCAGTACTTC. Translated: CASSQDDAGQGAYEQYF.